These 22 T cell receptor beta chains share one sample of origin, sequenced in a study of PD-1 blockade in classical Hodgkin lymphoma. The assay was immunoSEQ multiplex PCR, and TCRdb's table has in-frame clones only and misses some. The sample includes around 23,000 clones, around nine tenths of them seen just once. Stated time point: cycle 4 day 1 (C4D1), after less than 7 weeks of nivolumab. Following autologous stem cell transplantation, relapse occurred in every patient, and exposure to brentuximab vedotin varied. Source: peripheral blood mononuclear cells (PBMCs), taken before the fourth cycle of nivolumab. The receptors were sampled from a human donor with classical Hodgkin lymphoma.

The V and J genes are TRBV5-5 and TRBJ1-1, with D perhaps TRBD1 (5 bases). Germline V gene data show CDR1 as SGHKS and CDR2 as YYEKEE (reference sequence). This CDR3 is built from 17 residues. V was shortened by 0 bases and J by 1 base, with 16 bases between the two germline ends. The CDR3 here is CASSLAGLPRGNTEAFF. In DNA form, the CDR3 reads TGTGCCAGCAGCTTGGCGGGACTCCCCCGGGGGAACACTGAAGCTTTCTTT.

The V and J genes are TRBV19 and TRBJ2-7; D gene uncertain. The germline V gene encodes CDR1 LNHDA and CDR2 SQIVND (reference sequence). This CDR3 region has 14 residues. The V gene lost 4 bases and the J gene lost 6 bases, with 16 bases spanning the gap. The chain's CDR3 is CASSSQTSAAEQYF. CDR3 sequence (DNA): TGTGCCAGTAGTAGCCAGACATCGGCGGCCGAGCAGTACTTC.

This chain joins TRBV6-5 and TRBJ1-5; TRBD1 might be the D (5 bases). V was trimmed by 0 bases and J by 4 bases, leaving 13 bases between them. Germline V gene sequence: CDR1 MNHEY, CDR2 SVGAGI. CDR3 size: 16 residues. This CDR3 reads CASSYSSWGLNQPQHF. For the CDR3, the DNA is TGTGCCAGCAGTTACTCGAGCTGGGGACTAAATCAGCCCCAGCATTTT.

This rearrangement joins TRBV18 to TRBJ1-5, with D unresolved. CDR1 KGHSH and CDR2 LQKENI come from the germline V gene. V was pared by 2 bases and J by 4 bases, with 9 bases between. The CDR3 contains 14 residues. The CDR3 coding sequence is TGTGCCAGCTCACCAGGGCAGGTGAATCAGCCCCAGCATTTT. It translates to CASSPGQVNQPQHF.

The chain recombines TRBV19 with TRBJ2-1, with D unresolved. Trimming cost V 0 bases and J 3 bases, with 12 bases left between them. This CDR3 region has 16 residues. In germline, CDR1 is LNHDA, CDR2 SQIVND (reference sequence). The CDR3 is CASSIDPAALYNEQFF. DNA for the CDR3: TGTGCCAGTAGTATAGATCCCGCTGCCCTCTACAATGAGCAGTTCTTC.

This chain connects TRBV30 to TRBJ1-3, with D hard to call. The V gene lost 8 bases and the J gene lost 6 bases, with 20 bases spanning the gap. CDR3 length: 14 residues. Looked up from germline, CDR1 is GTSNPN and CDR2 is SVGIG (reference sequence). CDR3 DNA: TGTGCCGGAGAGTCAGGAGACGGAACAAACACCATATATTTT. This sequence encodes CAGESGDGTNTIYF.

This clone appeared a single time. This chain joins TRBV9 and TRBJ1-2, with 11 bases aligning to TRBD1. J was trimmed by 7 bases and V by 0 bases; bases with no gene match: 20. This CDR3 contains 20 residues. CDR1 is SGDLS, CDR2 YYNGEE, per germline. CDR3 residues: CASSVEWSGTGGLGYAGYTF. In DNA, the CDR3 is TGTGCCAGCAGCGTAGAATGGTCTGGGACAGGGGGTCTGGGGTACGCTGGCTACACCTTC.

This chain's CDR3 is CASTAGPAPLNTGELFF. The CDR3 bases are TGTGCCAGCACGGCCGGACCGGCCCCTTTAAACACCGGGGAGCTGTTTTTT. V is TRBV13 and J is TRBJ2-2; D call uncertain. This CDR3 has 17 residues. Germline V CDR1 and CDR2: PRHDT, FYEKMQ (reference sequence). Trimming removed 7 bases from V and 2 bases from J, with 20 bases in between.

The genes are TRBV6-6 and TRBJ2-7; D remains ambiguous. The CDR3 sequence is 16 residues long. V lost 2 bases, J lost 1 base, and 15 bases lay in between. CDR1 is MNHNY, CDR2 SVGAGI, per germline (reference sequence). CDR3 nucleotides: TGTGCCAGCAGTTACCCCCGGGCCTCCCGATCCTACGAGCAGTACTTC. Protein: CASSYPRASRSYEQYF.

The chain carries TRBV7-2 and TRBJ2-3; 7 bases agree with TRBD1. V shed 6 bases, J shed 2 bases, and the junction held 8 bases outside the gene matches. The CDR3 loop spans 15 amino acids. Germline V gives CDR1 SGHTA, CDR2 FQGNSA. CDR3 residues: CASSLLGTVTDTQYF. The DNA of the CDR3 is TGTGCCAGCAGTCTCCTCGGGACAGTCACAGATACGCAGTATTTT.

The CDR3 DNA follows: TGTGCCAGCAGCGAGGGGGACACCGGGGAGCTGTTTTTT. Translating it yields CASSEGDTGELFF. This chain connects TRBV6-4 to TRBJ2-2, with D possibly being TRBD1 (6 bases). Germline V gene sequence: CDR1 MRHNA, CDR2 SNTAGT. The CDR3 extends over 13 amino acids. Trimming took 6 bases from V and 3 from J, leaving 8 bases between them.

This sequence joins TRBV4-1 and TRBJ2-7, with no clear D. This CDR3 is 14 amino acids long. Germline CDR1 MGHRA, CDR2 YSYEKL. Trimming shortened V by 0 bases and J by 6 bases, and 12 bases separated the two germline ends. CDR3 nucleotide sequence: TGCGCCAGCAGCCAAGACCACAGTTCTACCGAGCAGTACTTC. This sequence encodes CASSQDHSSTEQYF.

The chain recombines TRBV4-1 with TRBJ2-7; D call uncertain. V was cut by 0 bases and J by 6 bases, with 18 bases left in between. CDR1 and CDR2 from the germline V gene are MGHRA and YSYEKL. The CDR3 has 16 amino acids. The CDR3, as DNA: TGCGCCAGCAGCCAAGAAGCTTCTGGTATATCAGGCGAGCAGTACTTC. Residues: CASSQEASGISGEQYF.

The CDR3 DNA sequence: TGCAGCTTACTGGGCGGGAGGGGGATGTACCAAGAGACCCAGTACTTC. Amino acids: CSLLGGRGMYQETQYF. The genes are TRBV29-1 and TRBJ2-5; 9 bases match TRBD2. V lost 8 bases, J lost 0 bases, and 13 bases stayed unmatched. The CDR3 is made up of 16 amino acids. The germline CDR1 and CDR2 sequences are SQVTM and ANQGSEA.

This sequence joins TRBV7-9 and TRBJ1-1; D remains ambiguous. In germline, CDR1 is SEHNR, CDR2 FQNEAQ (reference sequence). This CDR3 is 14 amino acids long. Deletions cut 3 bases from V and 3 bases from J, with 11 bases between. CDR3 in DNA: TGTGCCAGCAGCTTCAAAGGGAAGGACACTGAAGCTTTCTTT. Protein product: CASSFKGKDTEAFF. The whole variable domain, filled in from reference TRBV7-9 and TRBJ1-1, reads DTGVSQNPRHKITKRGQNVTFRCDPISEHNRLYWYRQTLGQGPEFLTYFQNEAQLEKSRLLSDRFSAERPKGSFSTLEIQRTEQGDSAMYLCASSFKGKDTEAFFGQGTRLTVV.

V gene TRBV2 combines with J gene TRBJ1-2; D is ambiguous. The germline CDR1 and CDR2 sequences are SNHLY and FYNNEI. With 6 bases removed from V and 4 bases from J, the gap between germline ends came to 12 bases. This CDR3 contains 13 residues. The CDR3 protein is CASSLGKGYGYTF. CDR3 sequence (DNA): TGTGCCAGCAGCCTAGGGAAGGGCTATGGCTACACCTTC.

The CDR3 bases are TGTGCCAGCAGCTTAAACATACAGGGACAGGGTTACGAGCAGTACTTC. This gives the protein CASSLNIQGQGYEQYF. The V and J genes are TRBV7-8 and TRBJ2-7, with 9 bases aligning to TRBD1. J gave up 4 bases and V 2 bases, and 9 bases lay outside the gene matches. Germline CDR1 is SGHVS and CDR2 is FQNEAQ. The CDR3 consists of 16 residues.

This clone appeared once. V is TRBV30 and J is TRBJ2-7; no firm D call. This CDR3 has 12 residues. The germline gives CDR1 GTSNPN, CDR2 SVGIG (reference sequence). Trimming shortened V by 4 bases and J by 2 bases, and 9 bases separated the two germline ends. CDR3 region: CAWMVHTYEQYF. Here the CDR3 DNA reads TGTGCCTGGATGGTCCATACCTACGAGCAGTACTTC. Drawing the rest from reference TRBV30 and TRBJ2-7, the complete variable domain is SQTIHQWPATLVQPVGSPLSLECTVEGTSNPNLYWYRQAAGRGLQLLFYSVGIGQISSEVPQNLSASRPQDRQFILSSKKLLLSDSGFYLCAWMVHTYEQYFGPGTRLTVT.

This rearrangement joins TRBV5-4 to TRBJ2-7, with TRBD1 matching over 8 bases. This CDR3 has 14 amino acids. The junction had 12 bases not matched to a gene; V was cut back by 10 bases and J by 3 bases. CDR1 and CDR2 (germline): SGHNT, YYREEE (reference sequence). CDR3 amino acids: CASQLGQGDYEQYF. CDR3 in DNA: TGTGCCTCCCAGCTAGGACAGGGAGACTACGAGCAGTACTTC.

The CDR3 nucleotides are TGTGCCAGCAGCCATCTCCGAACGACTAGCGGGGGGGCCAGGGGCTTGGAGCAGTTCTTC. Translated, it gives CASSHLRTTSGGARGLEQFF. The chain recombines TRBV2 with TRBJ2-1, with TRBD2 matching 14 bases. J gave up 10 bases and V 6 bases, and 23 bases lay outside the gene matches. This CDR3 has 20 amino acids. Germline V gene lookup returns CDR1 SNHLY and CDR2 FYNNEI.

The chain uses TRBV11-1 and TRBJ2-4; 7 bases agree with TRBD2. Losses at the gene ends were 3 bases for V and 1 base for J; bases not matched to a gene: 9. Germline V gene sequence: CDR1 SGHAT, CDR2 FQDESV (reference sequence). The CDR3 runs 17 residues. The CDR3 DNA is TGTGCCAGCAGCTTGGCCGGGGGGTCAGGGGCCAAAAACATTCAGTACTTC. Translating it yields CASSLAGGSGAKNIQYF.

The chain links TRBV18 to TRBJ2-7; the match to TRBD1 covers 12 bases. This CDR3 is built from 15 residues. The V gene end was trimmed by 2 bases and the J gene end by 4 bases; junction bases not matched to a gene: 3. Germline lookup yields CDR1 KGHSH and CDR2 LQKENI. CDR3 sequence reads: CASSPGTGGWYEQYF. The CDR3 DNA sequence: TGTGCCAGCTCACCAGGGACAGGGGGCTGGTACGAGCAGTACTTC.